Listed here are 8 T cell receptor beta chains from one sample, sequenced in a study of blood T cells in healthy people across ages. A second PCR of roughly 7 to 11 cycles used a sample-barcoded 5' primer and a J-beta primer mix. TCRdb itself ran the 5' RACE reads through MiXCR, one entry per CDR3 protein. The table has almost 1 million distinct CDR3 sequences, 51% seen once. Sample: blood. These receptor sequences come from a woman between 55 and 75 years old in good health.

The chain has TRBV20-1 and TRBJ2-4, with 10 bases lining up with TRBD2. Per the germline V gene, CDR1 is DFQATT and CDR2 is SNEGSKA (reference sequence). CDR3 size: 19 residues. The J segment lost 0 bases and the V segment lost 3 bases, leaving 14 bases of the junction unmatched. The CDR3 nucleotides read TGCAGTGCTAGTCCAGCGGGAGGGGTGCCCCGCGTAGCCAAAAACATTCAGTACTTC. Its translation is CSASPAGGVPRVAKNIQYF.

This clonotype has a handful of counts. The J gene is TRBJ2-7, the V gene TRBV3-1; 15 positions agree with TRBD2. V lost 5 bases and J lost 2; bases outside the gene matches: 13. This CDR3 contains 19 residues. The germline V gene has CDR1 LGHDT and CDR2 YNNKEL (reference sequence). The CDR3 nucleotides are TGTGCCAGCAGCGAGGGACTAGCGGGAGGATCGGCCAATCCCTACGAGCAGTACTTC. Protein: CASSEGLAGGSANPYEQYF.

The chain employs TRBV10-3 and TRBJ2-1, with 7 bases matching TRBD2. This CDR3 comprises 17 residues. J lost 7 bases, V lost 0 bases, and 12 bases had no gene match. From germline, CDR1 is ENHRY and CDR2 SYGVKD. This chain's CDR3 is CAISESARTRGWNEQFF. The CDR3 bases are TGTGCCATCAGTGAGTCGGCAAGGACTAGAGGGTGGAATGAGCAGTTCTTC.

J is TRBJ1-1 and V is TRBV6-1; TRBD1 matches at 8 bases. Germline V CDR1 and CDR2: MNHNS, SASEGT. Trimming cost V 5 bases and J 0 bases; bases outside gene matches: 2. CDR3 length: 14 residues. CDR3 sequence reads: CASSRQGMNTEAFF. The CDR3 DNA is TGTGCCAGCAGTCGACAGGGGATGAACACTGAAGCTTTCTTT.

V gene TRBV6-6 combines with J gene TRBJ2-7, with 10 nucleotides matching TRBD2. There are 12 residues in the CDR3. Trimming at V came to 6 bases and at J to 6 bases, leaving 2 bases not matched to a gene. Germline V gives CDR1 MNHNY, CDR2 SVGAGI (reference sequence). CDR3 protein: CASSPSGSEQYF. CDR3 in DNA: TGTGCCAGCAGCCCTAGCGGGAGCGAGCAGTACTTC.

The chain uses TRBV29-1 and TRBJ2-5; perhaps TRBD2 as D (6 bases). Germline CDR1 is SQVTM and CDR2 is ANQGSEA. The CDR3 extends over 12 amino acids. The germline V and J ends were trimmed by 7 bases and 4 bases, with 13 bases remaining between them. CDR3 sequence (DNA): TGCAGCGGCGCCCGGGACTTAGAGACCCAGTACTTC. This codes for CSGARDLETQYF.

The chain couples TRBV7-9 to TRBJ1-2; D perhaps matches TRBD1 (6 bases). The CDR3 has 17 amino acids. CDR1 is SEHNR, CDR2 FQNEAQ, per germline (reference sequence). V lost 0 bases to trimming and J lost 1 base, with 15 bases between them. The DNA of the CDR3 is TGTGCCAGCAGCTTAGCGCAGGGACAAGGGGTTAACTATGGCTACACCTTC. Translating it yields CASSLAQGQGVNYGYTF.

This sequence joins TRBV7-3 and TRBJ2-1; the match to TRBD2 covers 10 bases. The CDR3 length is 15 residues. V lost 5 bases and J lost 6; bases outside the gene matches: 7. Germline-derived CDR1 and CDR2 are SGHTA and FQGTGA. CDR3 sequence reads: CASSPSSGSFNEQFF. The CDR3 DNA follows: TGTGCCAGCAGCCCCTCTAGCGGGAGTTTCAATGAGCAGTTCTTC.